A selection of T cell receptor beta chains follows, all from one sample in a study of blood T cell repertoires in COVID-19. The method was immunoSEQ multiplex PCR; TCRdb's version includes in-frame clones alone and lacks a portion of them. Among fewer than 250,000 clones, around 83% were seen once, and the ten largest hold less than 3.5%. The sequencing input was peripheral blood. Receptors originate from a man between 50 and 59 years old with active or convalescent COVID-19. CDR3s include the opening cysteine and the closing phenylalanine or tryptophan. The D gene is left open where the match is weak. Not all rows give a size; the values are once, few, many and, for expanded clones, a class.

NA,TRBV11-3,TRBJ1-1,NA,CASSLADGGVNTEAFF,TGTGCCAGCAGCTTAGCTGACGGGGGGGTGAACACTGAAGCTTTCTTT
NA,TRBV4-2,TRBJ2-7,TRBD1,CASSLALGTASYEQYF,TGTGCCAGCAGCCTAGCGCTCGGGACAGCCTCCTACGAGCAGTACTTC
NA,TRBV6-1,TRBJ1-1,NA,CASSDPLAGDEAFF,TGTGCCAGCAGTGATCCGTTGGCGGGGGATGAAGCTTTCTTT
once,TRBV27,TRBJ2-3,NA,CASSFGPTGYRTDTQYF,TGTGCCAGCAGTTTCGGCCCCACAGGGTATCGCACAGATACGCAGTATTTT
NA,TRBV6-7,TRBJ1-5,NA,CASSYERVNLQPQHF,TGTGCCAGCAGTTACGAGCGGGTAAATCTTCAGCCCCAGCATTTT
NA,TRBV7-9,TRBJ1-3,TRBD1,CASSPTGTASGNTIYF,TGTGCCAGCAGTCCAACGGGGACAGCTTCTGGAAACACCATATATTTT
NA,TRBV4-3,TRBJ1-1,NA,CASSQDLQANTEAFF,TGCGCCAGCAGCCAAGATCTACAGGCGAACACTGAAGCTTTCTTT
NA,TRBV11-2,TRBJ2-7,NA,CASSLTRYEQYF,TGTGCCAGCAGCTTAACGAGATACGAGCAGTACTTC
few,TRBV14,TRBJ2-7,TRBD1,CASSPGQYLGEQYF,TGTGCCAGCAGCCCGGGACAGTACCTTGGGGAGCAGTACTTC
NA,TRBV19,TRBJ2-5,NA,CASIGDQETQYF,TGTGCCAGTATAGGGGACCAAGAGACCCAGTACTTC
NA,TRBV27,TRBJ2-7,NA,CASSRGTFSYEQYF,TGTGCCAGCAGTCGAGGAACATTTTCCTACGAGCAGTACTTC
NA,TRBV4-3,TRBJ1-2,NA,CASSQDRKGLGYGYTF,TGCGCCAGCAGCCAAGATCGGAAGGGGCTCGGCTATGGCTACACCTTC
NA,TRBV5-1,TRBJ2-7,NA,CASSLPGDEQYF,TGCGCCAGCTCCTTACCAGGGGACGAGCAGTACTTC
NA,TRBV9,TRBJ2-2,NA,CASSVQTPGTGELFF,TGTGCCAGCAGCGTACAAACCCCAGGGACCGGGGAGCTGTTTTTT